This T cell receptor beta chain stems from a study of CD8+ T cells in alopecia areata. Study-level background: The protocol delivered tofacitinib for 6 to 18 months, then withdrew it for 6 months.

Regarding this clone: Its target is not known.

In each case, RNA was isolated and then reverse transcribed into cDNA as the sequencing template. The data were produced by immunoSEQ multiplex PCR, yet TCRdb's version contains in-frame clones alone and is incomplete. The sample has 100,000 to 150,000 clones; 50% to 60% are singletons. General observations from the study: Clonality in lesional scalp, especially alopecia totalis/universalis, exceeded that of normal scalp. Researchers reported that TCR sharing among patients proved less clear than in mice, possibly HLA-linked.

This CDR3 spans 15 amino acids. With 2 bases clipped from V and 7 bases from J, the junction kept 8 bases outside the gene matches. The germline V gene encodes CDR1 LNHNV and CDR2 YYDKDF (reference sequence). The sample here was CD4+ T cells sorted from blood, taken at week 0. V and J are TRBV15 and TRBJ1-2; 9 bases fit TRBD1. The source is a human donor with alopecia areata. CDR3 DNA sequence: TGTGCCACCAGCAGAAGTAACAGGGGGCTGAGTGGCTACACCTTC. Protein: CATSRSNRGLSGYTF.